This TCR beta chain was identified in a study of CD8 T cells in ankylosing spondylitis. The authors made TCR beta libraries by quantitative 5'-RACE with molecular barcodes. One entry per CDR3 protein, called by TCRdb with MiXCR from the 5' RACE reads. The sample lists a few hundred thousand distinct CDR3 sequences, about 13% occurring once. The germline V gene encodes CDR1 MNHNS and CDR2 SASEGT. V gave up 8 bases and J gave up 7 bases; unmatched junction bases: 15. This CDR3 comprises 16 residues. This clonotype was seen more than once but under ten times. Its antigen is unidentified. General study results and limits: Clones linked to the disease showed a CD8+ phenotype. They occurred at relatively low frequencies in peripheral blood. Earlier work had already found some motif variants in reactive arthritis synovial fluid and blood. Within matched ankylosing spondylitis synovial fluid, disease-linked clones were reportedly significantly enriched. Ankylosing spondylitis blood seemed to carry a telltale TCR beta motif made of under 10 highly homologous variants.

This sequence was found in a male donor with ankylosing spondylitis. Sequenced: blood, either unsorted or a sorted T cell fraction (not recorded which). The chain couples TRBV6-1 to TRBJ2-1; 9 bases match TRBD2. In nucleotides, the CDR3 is TGTGCCAGCCCTGATAGCGGGAGCCCCGTTGGGAATGAGCAGTTCTTC. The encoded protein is CASPDSGSPVGNEQFF.